This T cell receptor (beta chain) was captured by sequencing in a study of cytotoxic CD8 clonotypes in ibrutinib-treated CLL. Across the study: Within the patient group, 11 were relapsed/refractory and 15 treatment-naive, and 17 to 18 were IGHV unmutated.

Extraction of approximately 2 micrograms of genomic DNA from cryopreserved PBMCs supplied material for TCR beta libraries. The CDR3 consists of 17 residues. The V end lost 0 bases, the J end lost 0 bases, and 15 bases lay between the germline ends. From germline, CDR1 is MGHRA and CDR2 YSYEKL. As regards this clone: Its specificity is not known.

Study-wide points: Sustained-remission patients were sampled at different times than progressing patients were. Among the clonotypes, public ones were uncommon and contracted or held stable on treatment.

Measured with immunoSEQ multiplex PCR; TCRdb has only the in-frame clones, and not every one. The repertoire holds approximately 70,000 clones, with around 80% as singletons. The V gene is TRBV4-1, the J gene TRBJ2-7; no reliable D call. The sequences come from PBMCs, collected at disease progression, from a patient treated with ibrutinib. The TCR originated in a human donor with chronic lymphocytic leukemia. CDR3 sequence (DNA): TGCGCCAGCAGCCAAGACCGAAGGATCTCATTCTCCTACGAGCAGTACTTC. Amino acids: CASSQDRRISFSYEQYF.